This T cell receptor (beta chain) was recovered during a study of blood T cell repertoires in COVID-19. On the study more broadly: T cells, B-cell-depleted T cells, or PBMCs provided the cDNA or gDNA that served as material.

Per the original methods: Scientists estimated how many nucleated cells there were by amplifying reference gene primers. Sequencing used immunoSEQ multiplex PCR; TCRdb keeps in-frame clones, though not all of them. D and trimming come from the DNA, and the V and J calls and clone size come from that table. This sample yields approximately 110,000 clones, of which approximately 88% are seen a single time; about 0.8% belongs to the top ten. The CDR3 loop spans 15 amino acids. Between the trimmed V and J ends, which lost 1 base and 4 bases, there was a span of 11 bases. In germline, CDR1 is LGHNA, CDR2 YNFKEQ.

V is TRBV4-2 and J is TRBJ1-5; no clear D. Material for sequencing was peripheral blood. This receptor was taken from a woman in her sixties or seventies with acute or convalescent COVID-19. CDR3 loop: CASSQVHRVNQPQHF. CDR3 sequence (DNA): TGTGCCAGCAGCCAAGTCCACAGAGTTAATCAGCCCCAGCATTTT.